Listed below are T cell receptor beta chains from one sample, sequenced in a study of CD8 T cells in ankylosing spondylitis. TCRdb re-derived calls from the 5' RACE reads in MiXCR, one entry per CDR3 protein. Of about 440,000 distinct CDR3 sequences listed, about 15% are singletons. Sequencing was done on a sample of blood, either unsorted or a sorted T cell fraction (not recorded which). The receptors were sampled from a male donor with ankylosing spondylitis. CDR3s include the opening cysteine and the closing phenylalanine or tryptophan. A D gene is named only where the DNA matches it firmly. Size is omitted from some rows. Given values are once, few, many or a class for expanded clones.

D gene	V gene	clone size	J gene	CDR3 DNA	CDR3 protein
TRBD2	TRBV12-3/TRBV12-4	NA	TRBJ2-7	TGTGCCAGCAGTTTAGAGGTCCAGTCTAGCGGGGCTTACGAGCAGTACTTC	CASSLEVQSSGAYEQYF
NA	TRBV7-2	NA	TRBJ2-7	TGTGCCAGCAGCTTAAAGCAGGGCCCTAACTACGAGCAGTACTTC	CASSLKQGPNYEQYF
TRBD2	TRBV7-9	NA	TRBJ2-2	TGTGCCAGCAGCCAAATCGGGGCTAGCGGGCCCGGGGAGCTGTTTTTT	CASSQIGASGPGELFF
TRBD1	TRBV5-1	NA	TRBJ2-5	TGCGCCAGCAGCTCGGGACAGTGGCAAGAGACCCAGTACTTC	CASSSGQWQETQYF
NA	TRBV7-9	NA	TRBJ2-1	TGTGCCAGCAGCTTAGGTCTAAGACAATCCTACAATGAGCAGTTCTTC	CASSLGLRQSYNEQFF
NA	TRBV9	NA	TRBJ1-5	TGTGCCAGCAGCGTAGGAGAGGGGAGAGATCAGCCCCAGCATTTT	CASSVGEGRDQPQHF
TRBD1	TRBV11-2	NA	TRBJ2-1	TGTGCCAGCAGCTTAGATTGGACAGGGGTCTGGAGTAGTGAGCAGTTCTTC	CASSLDWTGVWSSEQFF
NA	TRBV28	few	TRBJ1-4	TGTGCCAGCAGCCCCTCGGGTGTCGCAACTAATGAAAAACTGTTTTTT	CASSPSGVATNEKLFF
TRBD1	TRBV2	few	TRBJ1-3	TGTGCCAGCAGCCACGGACAGGACCCTGGAAACACCATATATTTT	CASSHGQDPGNTIYF
NA	TRBV6-1	NA	TRBJ2-1	TGTGCCAGCAGTGTAGAGGCAGGGACAAACAATGAGCAGTTCTTC	CASSVEAGTNNEQFF
NA	TRBV12-3/TRBV12-4	many	TRBJ1-2	TGTGCCAGCAGTTCGGGGAGGGTACGTGGCTACACCTTC	CASSSGRVRGYTF
TRBD2	TRBV20-1	few	TRBJ2-7	TGCAGTGCTAGAGGGTTACTAGCGGGAGTTGGGCAGTACTTC	CSARGLLAGVGQYF
NA	TRBV7-2	NA	TRBJ2-5	TGTGCCAGCAGCTTTGTCCTCGGGGAGACCCAGTACTTC	CASSFVLGETQYF
NA	TRBV20-1	NA	TRBJ2-7	TGCAGTGCTAGAGAGGGGGAGAGAGCCTCCTACGAGCAGTACTTC	CSAREGERASYEQYF
NA	TRBV9	few	TRBJ2-7	TGTGCCAGCAGCGTAGGAGTTCCCTCCTACGAGCAGTACTTC	CASSVGVPSYEQYF